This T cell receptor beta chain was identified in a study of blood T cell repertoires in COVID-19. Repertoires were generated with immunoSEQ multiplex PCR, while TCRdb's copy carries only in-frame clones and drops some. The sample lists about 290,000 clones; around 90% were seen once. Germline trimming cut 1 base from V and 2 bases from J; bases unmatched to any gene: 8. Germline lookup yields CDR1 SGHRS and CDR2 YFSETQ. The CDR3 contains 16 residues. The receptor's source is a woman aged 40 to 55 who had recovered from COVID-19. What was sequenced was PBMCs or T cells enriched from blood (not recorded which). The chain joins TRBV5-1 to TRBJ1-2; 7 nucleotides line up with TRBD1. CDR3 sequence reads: CASSLSWAGGNYGYTF. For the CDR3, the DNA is TGCGCCAGCAGCTTGAGCTGGGCAGGGGGGAACTATGGCTACACCTTC.